The 15 T cell receptor beta chains below all came from one sample that was sequenced in a study of blood T cell repertoires in COVID-19. Clones were sequenced by immunoSEQ multiplex PCR, and TCRdb holds only the in-frame ones, with some missing. The sample lists 200,000 to 250,000 clones, approximately 90% occurring once. The sequenced sample was peripheral blood. These receptors were collected from a man aged 30-40 years who had recovered from COVID-19.

J is TRBJ2-1 and V is TRBV24-1; 7 nucleotides agree with TRBD2. Germline trimming cut 5 bases from V and 6 bases from J; bases unmatched to any gene: 12. Per germline, CDR1 KGHDR and CDR2 SFDVKD. The CDR3 totals 16 residues. The CDR3 DNA follows: TGTGCCACCAGTGCCCCGGGAAGCGGGGTCCGCAATGAGCAGTTCTTC. Its translation: CATSAPGSGVRNEQFF.

This sequence joins TRBV10-3 and TRBJ2-7, with 8 bases lining up with TRBD1. Germline CDR1 and CDR2: ENHRY and SYGVKD. The CDR3 is 14 amino acids. V lost 10 bases and J lost 3; bases outside the gene matches: 11. Here the CDR3 DNA reads TGTGCCACCAACACAGGGACAGGTAGCTACGAGCAGTACTTC. Protein product: CATNTGTGSYEQYF.

The rearrangement uses TRBV12-3 or TRBV12-4 and TRBJ1-1; 7 bases line up with TRBD1. The junction had 1 base not matched to a gene; V was cut back by 5 bases and J by 1 base. The CDR3 is made up of 13 amino acids. CDR3 DNA: TGTGCCAGCAGTGGGACAGCGAACACTGAAGCTTTCTTT. Protein sequence: CASSGTANTEAFF.

This rearrangement joins TRBV9 to TRBJ1-6; TRBD1 might be the D (6 bases). V lost 1 base and J 7 bases, leaving 12 bases between the germline ends. The germline CDR1 and CDR2 sequences are SGDLS and YYNGEE. CDR3 size: 15 residues. The DNA of the CDR3 is TGTGCCAGCAGCGTACAGGGACAAACCAATTCACCCCTCCACTTT. It codes for CASSVQGQTNSPLHF. Looking up the rest from reference TRBV9 and TRBJ1-6 gives the full variable domain: DSGVTQTPKHLITATGQRVTLRCSPRSGDLSVYWYQQSLDQGLQFLIQYYNGEERAKGNILERFSAQQFPDLHSELNLSSLELGDSALYFCASSVQGQTNSPLHFGNGTRLTVT.

The chain carries TRBV5-8 and TRBJ2-2; 9 nucleotides match TRBD2. The CDR3 is made up of 15 amino acids. Trimming at V came to 4 bases and at J to 3 bases, leaving 4 bases not matched to a gene. Germline-derived CDR1 and CDR2 are SGHTS and YDEGEE. CDR3 sequence reads: CASSKSGGYTGELFF. CDR3 DNA: TGTGCCAGCAGCAAAAGCGGGGGGTACACCGGGGAGCTGTTTTTT.

This CDR3 reads CASSPAPETGNYGYTF. The CDR3 nucleotides are TGTGCCAGCTCACCAGCTCCCGAAACAGGGAACTATGGCTACACCTTC. The chain links TRBV18 to TRBJ1-2; D perhaps matches TRBD1 (6 bases). Trimming pared 2 bases from V and 2 bases from J, leaving 15 bases between. The CDR3 loop spans 16 amino acids. Germline V gives CDR1 KGHSH, CDR2 LQKENI. Filled out from reference TRBV18 and TRBJ1-2, the complete variable domain reads NAGVMQNPRHLVRRRGQEARLRCSPMKGHSHVYWYRQLPEEGLKFMVYLQKENIIDESGMPKERFSAEFPKEGPSILRIQQVVRGDSAAYFCASSPAPETGNYGYTFGSGTRLTVV.

The chain couples TRBV2 to TRBJ2-7, with 13 bases identical to TRBD2. The length of the CDR3 is 14 residues. The V gene's germline CDR1 is SNHLY and CDR2 FYNNEI. V shed 6 bases, J shed 5 bases, and the junction held 4 bases outside the gene matches. CDR3 nucleotide sequence: TGTGCCAGCAGCCGGACTAGCGGGGGCCACGAGCAGTACTTC. Translating gives CASSRTSGGHEQYF.

V is TRBV3-1 (or the pseudogene TRBV3-2) and J is TRBJ2-5; D is undetermined. V dropped 4 bases and J dropped 4 bases, with 7 bases sitting between them. Germline CDR1 and CDR2: LGHDT and YNNKEL (reference sequence). The CDR3 length is 12 residues. Here the CDR3 DNA reads TGTGCCAGCAGCCCCCGTCTAGAGACCCAGTACTTC. Translation gives CASSPRLETQYF.

The chain couples TRBV25-1 to TRBJ1-4, with 10 nucleotides matching TRBD1. V lost 2 bases, J lost 7 bases, and 13 bases stayed unmatched. The germline V gene has CDR1 MGHDK and CDR2 SYGVNS. This CDR3 is built from 18 residues. CDR3 coding DNA: TGTGCCAGCAGTGAAGCGGGGGCCTCGGGACAGGGGAGTGAAAAACTGTTTTTT. Translated: CASSEAGASGQGSEKLFF.

This clone was seen just once. The chain is built from TRBV2 and TRBJ1-4; D perhaps matches TRBD1 (5 bases). Germline V gene data show CDR1 as SNHLY and CDR2 as FYNNEI. V was trimmed by 3 bases and J by 10 bases, leaving 15 bases between them. The CDR3 covers 14 residues. CDR3 bases: TGTGCCAGCAGTGAGGGGGAGGGTAGTGGAAAACTGTTTTTT. Translation gives CASSEGEGSGKLFF.

The gene calls are TRBV4-1 and TRBJ2-1; TRBD1 is a possible D gene (5 bases). Germline-derived CDR1 and CDR2 are MGHRA and YSYEKL. CDR3 size: 15 residues. Trimming took off 1 base at V and 4 bases at J, with 11 bases between the two ends. In nucleotides, the CDR3 is TGCGCCAGCAGCCAAGGGTTCAGGGCATACAATGAGCAGTTCTTC. Its protein product is CASSQGFRAYNEQFF.

The chain has TRBV24-1 and TRBJ1-2; D gene ambiguous. Germline assignment: CDR1 KGHDR and CDR2 SFDVKD. V lost 1 base, J lost 4 bases, and 9 bases lay in between. This CDR3 region has 14 residues. The CDR3 nucleotides read TGTGCCACCAGTGATTTATGGCAGTCCTATGGCTACACCTTC. It translates to CATSDLWQSYGYTF.

V gene TRBV7-9 combines with J gene TRBJ2-1; D unclear. V gave up 1 base and J gave up 6 bases, with 4 bases separating them. Germline V CDR1 and CDR2: SEHNR, FQNEAQ (reference sequence). The CDR3 consists of 12 residues. DNA of the CDR3: TGTGCCAGCAGCTTAGTGGCCAATGAGCAGTTCTTC. Its protein is CASSLVANEQFF.

The sample holds a few counts of this clone. This rearrangement joins TRBV5-1 to TRBJ1-5; 8 bases align to TRBD1. CDR3 length: 15 residues. The trim removed 5 bases at V and 6 bases at J, leaving 10 bases unmatched. Germline V gene lookup returns CDR1 SGHRS and CDR2 YFSETQ. CDR3 in DNA: TGCGCCAGCAGACATACAGGGGGTGACGGTCAGCCCCAGCATTTT. It is translated as CASRHTGGDGQPQHF. The complete variable domain, with remaining parts taken from reference TRBV5-1 and TRBJ1-5, reads KAGVTQTPRYLIKTRGQQVTLSCSPISGHRSVSWYQQTPGQGLQFLFEYFSETQRNKGNFPGRFSGRQFSNSRSEMNVSTLELGDSALYLCASRHTGGDGQPQHFGDGTRLSIL.

This clone appeared once. The gene calls are TRBV19 and TRBJ1-4; a weak D match, TRBD1 (5 bases). CDR1 and CDR2 (germline): LNHDA, SQIVND (reference sequence). V was cut by 5 bases and J by 7 bases, with 11 bases left in between. The CDR3 runs 13 residues. The CDR3 coding sequence is TGTGCCAGTAGTGTGGCTCAGGGTGAAAAACTGTTTTTT. Its translation: CASSVAQGEKLFF.